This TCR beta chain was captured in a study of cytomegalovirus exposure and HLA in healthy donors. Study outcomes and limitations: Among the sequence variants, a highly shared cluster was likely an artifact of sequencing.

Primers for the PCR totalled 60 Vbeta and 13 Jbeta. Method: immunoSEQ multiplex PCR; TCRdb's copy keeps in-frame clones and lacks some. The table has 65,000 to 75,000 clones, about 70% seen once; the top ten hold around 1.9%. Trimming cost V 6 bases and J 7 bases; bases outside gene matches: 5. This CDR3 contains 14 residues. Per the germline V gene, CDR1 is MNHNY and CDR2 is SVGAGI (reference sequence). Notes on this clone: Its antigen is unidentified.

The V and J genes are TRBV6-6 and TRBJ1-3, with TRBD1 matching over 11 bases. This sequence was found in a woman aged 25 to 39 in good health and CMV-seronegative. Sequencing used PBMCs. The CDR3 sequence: CASRIRDRGNTIYF. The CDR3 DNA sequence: TGTGCCAGCAGAATCAGGGACAGGGGGAACACCATATATTTT.